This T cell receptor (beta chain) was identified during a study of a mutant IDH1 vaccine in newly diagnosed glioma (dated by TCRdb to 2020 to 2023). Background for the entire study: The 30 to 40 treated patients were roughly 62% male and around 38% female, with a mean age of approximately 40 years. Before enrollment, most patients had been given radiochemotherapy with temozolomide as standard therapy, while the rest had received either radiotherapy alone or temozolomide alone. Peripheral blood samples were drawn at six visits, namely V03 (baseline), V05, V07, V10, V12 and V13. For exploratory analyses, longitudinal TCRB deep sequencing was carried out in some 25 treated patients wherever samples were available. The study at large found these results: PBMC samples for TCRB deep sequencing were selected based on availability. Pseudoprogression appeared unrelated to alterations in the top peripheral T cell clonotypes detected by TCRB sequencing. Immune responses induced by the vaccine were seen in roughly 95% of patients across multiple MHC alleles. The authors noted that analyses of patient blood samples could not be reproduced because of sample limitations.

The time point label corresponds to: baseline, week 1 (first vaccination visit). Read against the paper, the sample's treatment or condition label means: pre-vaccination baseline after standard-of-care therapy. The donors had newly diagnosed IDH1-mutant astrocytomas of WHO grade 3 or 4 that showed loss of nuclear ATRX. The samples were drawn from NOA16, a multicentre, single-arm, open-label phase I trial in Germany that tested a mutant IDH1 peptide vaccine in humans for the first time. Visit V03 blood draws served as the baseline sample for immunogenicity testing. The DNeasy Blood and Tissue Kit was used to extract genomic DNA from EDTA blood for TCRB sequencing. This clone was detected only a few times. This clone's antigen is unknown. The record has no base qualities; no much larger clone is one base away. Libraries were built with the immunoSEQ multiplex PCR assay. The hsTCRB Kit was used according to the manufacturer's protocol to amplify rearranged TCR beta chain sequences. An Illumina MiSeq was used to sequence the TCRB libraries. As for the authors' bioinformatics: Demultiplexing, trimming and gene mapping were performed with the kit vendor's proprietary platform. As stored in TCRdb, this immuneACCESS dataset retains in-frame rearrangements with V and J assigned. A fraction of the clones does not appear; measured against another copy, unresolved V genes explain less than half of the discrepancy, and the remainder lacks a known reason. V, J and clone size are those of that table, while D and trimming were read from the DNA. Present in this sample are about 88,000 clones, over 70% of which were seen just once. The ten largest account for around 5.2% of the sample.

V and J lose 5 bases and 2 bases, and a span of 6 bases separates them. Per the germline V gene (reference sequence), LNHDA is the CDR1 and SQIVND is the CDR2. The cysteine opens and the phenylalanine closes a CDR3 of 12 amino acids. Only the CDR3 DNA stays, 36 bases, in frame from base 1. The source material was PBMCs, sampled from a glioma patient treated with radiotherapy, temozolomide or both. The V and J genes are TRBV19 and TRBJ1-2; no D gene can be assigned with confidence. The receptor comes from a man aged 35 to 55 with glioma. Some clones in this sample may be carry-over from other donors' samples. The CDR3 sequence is CASSYSNYGYTF. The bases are TGTGCCAGTAGTTACAGCAACTATGGCTACACCTTC.